Below, 11 T cell receptor beta chains from the same sample are listed, as sequenced in a study of T cell responses to AZD1222 COVID-19 vaccine. Some clones are missing from TCRdb's copy, which holds only in-frame ones; the method was immunoSEQ multiplex PCR. The sample yields roughly 270,000 clones, about 94% seen once. The source was peripheral blood, collected 28 days after the second AZD1222 dose. The source is an adult who received the AZD1222 COVID-19 vaccine.

The rearrangement joins TRBV6-5 to TRBJ1-2; the D gene is possibly TRBD1 (6 bases). Trimming stripped 6 bases from V and 0 bases from J, with 8 bases between. The germline gives CDR1 MNHEY, CDR2 SVGAGI. The CDR3 contains 13 residues. CDR3 bases: TGTGCCAGCAGCTACAGGGCTAACTATGGCTACACCTTC. Translating gives CASSYRANYGYTF.

This chain uses TRBV7-8 with TRBJ2-2; unclear D gene. The germline gives CDR1 SGHVS, CDR2 FQNEAQ. The CDR3 is 15 residues long. The V gene lost 6 bases and the J gene lost 7 bases, with 18 bases spanning the gap. The CDR3 is CASRPRRTGSGELFF. The CDR3 nucleotides read TGTGCCAGCAGACCCCGCCGGACGGGTAGCGGGGAGCTGTTTTTT.

V is TRBV7-9 and J is TRBJ1-5, with D hard to call. The CDR3 runs 13 residues. Germline lookup yields CDR1 SEHNR and CDR2 FQNEAQ (reference sequence). V was cut by 1 base and J by 6 bases, with 7 bases left in between. The CDR3 bases are TGTGCCAGCAGCTTAGACGAGGGTCAGCCCCAGCATTTT. It codes for CASSLDEGQPQHF.

The chain recombines TRBV7-2 with TRBJ2-7, with D perhaps matching TRBD2 (6 bases). Trimming cost V 4 bases and J 2 bases, with 12 bases left between them. This CDR3 is built from 14 residues. Per germline, CDR1 SGHTA and CDR2 FQGNSA. Written as DNA, the CDR3 is TGTGCCAGCAGCTCATCTACTAGCACCTACGAGCAGTACTTC. This sequence encodes CASSSSTSTYEQYF. Together with reference TRBV7-2 and TRBJ2-7, the CDR3 gives the full variable domain: GAGVSQSPSNKVTEKGKDVELRCDPISGHTALYWYRQSLGQGLEFLIYFQGNSAPDKSGLPSDRFSAERTGGSVSTLTIQRTQQEDSAVYLCASSSSTSTYEQYFGPGTRLTVT.

The chain links TRBV29-1 to TRBJ2-7; D perhaps matches TRBD1 (6 bases). The CDR3 runs to 12 residues. The germline gives CDR1 SQVTM, CDR2 ANQGSEA. V was pared by 7 bases and J by 4 bases, with 14 bases between. The CDR3: CSGGRGSYEQYF. In DNA form, the CDR3 reads TGCAGCGGGGGCAGGGGCTCATACGAGCAGTACTTC.

This rearrangement joins TRBV7-7 to TRBJ1-1, with TRBD1 as a possible D gene (6 bases). The germline CDR1 and CDR2 sequences are SSHAT and FNYEAQ (reference sequence). V was trimmed by 2 bases and J by 8 bases, leaving 12 bases between them. CDR3 size: 13 residues. For the CDR3, the DNA is TGTGCCAGCAGCTTAAAGCAGGGGACCGAAGCTTTCTTT. Translated: CASSLKQGTEAFF.

V is TRBV2 and J is TRBJ2-7; D gene unclear. Deletions cut 8 bases from V and 4 bases from J, with 15 bases between. CDR3 length: 13 residues. Looked up from germline, CDR1 is SNHLY and CDR2 is FYNNEI. In DNA form, the CDR3 reads TGTGCCAGCCGACAATCCGACAAGTACGAGCAGTACTTC. Encoded protein: CASRQSDKYEQYF.

The rearrangement joins TRBV10-3 to TRBJ1-5, with D maybe TRBD1 (5 bases). The CDR3 extends over 16 amino acids. Germline V lookup: CDR1 ENHRY, CDR2 SYGVKD. V shed 6 bases and J shed 0 bases, with 15 bases lying between them. The CDR3 spells CAIRDERDHSNQPQHF. The CDR3 DNA reads TGTGCCATCAGAGACGAACGGGACCATAGCAATCAGCCCCAGCATTTT.

The V gene is TRBV9, the J gene TRBJ2-7, with 12 bases fitting TRBD1. The CDR3 extends over 15 amino acids. CDR1 is SGDLS and CDR2 is YYNGEE in the germline V gene. V was pared by 4 bases and J by 6 bases, with 8 bases of the junction left unmatched. The chain's CDR3 is CASSPSGTGGLEQYF. CDR3 nucleotides: TGTGCCAGCAGCCCATCCGGGACAGGGGGCCTCGAGCAGTACTTC.

The chain has TRBV19 and TRBJ2-3, with a tentative D call TRBD2 (6 bases). CDR3 length equals 17 residues. Trimming took off 3 bases at V and 7 bases at J, with 23 bases between the two ends. CDR1 and CDR2 (germline): LNHDA, SQIVND (reference sequence). The CDR3 DNA sequence: TGTGCCAGTAGTATCTCTCATGTGGGTAGCGGCCCACATACGCAGTATTTT. Its protein product is CASSISHVGSGPHTQYF.

The CDR3 reads CAWSMPTGELFF. In DNA form, the CDR3 reads TGTGCCTGGAGCATGCCGACCGGGGAGCTGTTTTTT. The rearrangement uses TRBV30 and TRBJ2-2; the D is unclear. The ends were cut back, 3 bases at V and 5 bases at J, with 7 bases in the middle. This CDR3 has 12 residues. CDR1 and CDR2 (germline): GTSNPN, SVGIG (reference sequence). The whole variable domain, filled in from reference TRBV30 and TRBJ2-2, reads SQTIHQWPATLVQPVGSPLSLECTVEGTSNPNLYWYRQAAGRGLQLLFYSVGIGQISSEVPQNLSASRPQDRQFILSSKKLLLSDSGFYLCAWSMPTGELFFGEGSRLTVL.